The table lists the clone carrying this T cell receptor beta chain with a count of one. This record comes from a study of T cells in Graves' hyperthyroidism and ophthalmopathy. Amplification yielded TCR beta CDR3 regions, with RNA transcripts as the source. Carried out on the TCR CDR3, a first-round RT-PCR used the HTBI primer set. TCRdb passed the multiplex PCR reads through MiXCR, listing each CDR3 protein once. The table has 75,000 to 100,000 distinct CDR3 sequences, 51% seen once. CDR1 ENHRY and CDR2 SYGVKD come from the germline V gene. After removal of 9 bases from V and 4 bases from J, the junction contained 7 bases not matched to a gene. This CDR3 has 14 residues.

The sequencing input was blood. The chain has TRBV10-3 and TRBJ1-5; 9 bases are a match to TRBD1. The receptor's source is a middle-aged woman with Graves' hyperthyroidism. CDR3: CAIQTGGGNQPQHF. CDR3 DNA: TGTGCCATTCAAACAGGGGGCGGGAATCAGCCCCAGCATTTT.